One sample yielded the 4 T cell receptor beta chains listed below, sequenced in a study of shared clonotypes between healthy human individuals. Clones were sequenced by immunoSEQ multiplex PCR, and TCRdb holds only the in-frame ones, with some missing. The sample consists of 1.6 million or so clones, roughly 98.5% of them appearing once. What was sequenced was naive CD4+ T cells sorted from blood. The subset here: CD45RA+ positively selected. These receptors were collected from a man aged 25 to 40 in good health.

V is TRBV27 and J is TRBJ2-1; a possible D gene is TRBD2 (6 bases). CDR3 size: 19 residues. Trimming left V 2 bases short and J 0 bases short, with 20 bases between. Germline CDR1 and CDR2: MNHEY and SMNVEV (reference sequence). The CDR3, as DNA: TGTGCCAGCAGTTTAGATGGCCTAGCGCGAATCGCCTCCTACAATGAGCAGTTCTTC. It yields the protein CASSLDGLARIASYNEQFF.

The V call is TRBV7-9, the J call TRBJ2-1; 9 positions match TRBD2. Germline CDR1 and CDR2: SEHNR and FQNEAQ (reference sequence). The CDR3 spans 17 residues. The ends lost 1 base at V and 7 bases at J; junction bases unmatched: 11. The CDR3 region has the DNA TGTGCCAGCAGCTTAGTAGGAGCCGCGGGAGGGCCGAATGAGCAGTTCTTC. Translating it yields CASSLVGAAGGPNEQFF.

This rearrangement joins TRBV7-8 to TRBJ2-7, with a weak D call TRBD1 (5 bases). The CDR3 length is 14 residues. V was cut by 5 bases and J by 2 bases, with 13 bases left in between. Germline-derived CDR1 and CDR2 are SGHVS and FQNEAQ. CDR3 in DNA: TGTGCCAGCAGCGGACAACAGGCCACCTACGAGCAGTACTTC. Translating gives CASSGQQATYEQYF.

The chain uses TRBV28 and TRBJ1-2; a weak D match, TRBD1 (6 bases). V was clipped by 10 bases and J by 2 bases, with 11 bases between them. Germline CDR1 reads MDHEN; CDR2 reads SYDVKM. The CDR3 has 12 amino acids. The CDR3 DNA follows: TGTGCCATTCTCGACAGGAACTATGGCTACACCTTC. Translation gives CAILDRNYGYTF.